What follows describes a single T cell receptor (beta chain). The antigen this receptor binds is unknown. Base qualities are missing; no much larger clone stands one base away. This entry comes from a study of T cell repertoires in ileal Crohn's disease (dated by TCRdb to between 2018 and 2021). Broadly, across the study: At the time of surgery, roughly 35% of patients were active smokers, and the median duration of disease was 7.9 years. Every patient underwent surgery because of a complication, which was stricturing disease in 61% of cases and penetrating disease in approximately 40%. Roughly half of the patients were given postoperative therapy, with around 20 on anti-TNF agents and 10 to 12 on thiopurines. TCR repertoire analysis was done in 55 to 70 Crohn's disease patients from a prospective multicentre cohort. Running in parallel with the study was a multicentre cohort set up to find predictors of early endoscopic recurrence following ileocolonic resection. A Rutgeerts score higher than i0 was the definition used for endoscopic postoperative recurrence. The study sequenced roughly 170 mucosal samples from 57 patients, taken at several locations on the surgical specimen and at postoperative endoscopy. The paper's findings and limits, for the study overall: A significantly higher proportion of clonal expansions was observed in active smokers at surgery than in non-smokers (about 25% vs 20%, p=0.02). Endoscopic recurrence was linked to a higher percentage of high-frequency clones at surgery, and recurrence occurred in every patient whose clonality exceeded 26.8% (18/57). Mucosal CD4 and CD8 T cells were sorted and sequenced only in a subgroup of patients, the size of which was not stated. Compared with CD4 T cells, sorted CD8 T cells held more high-frequency clones, which suggests that the mucosal expansions were mostly CD8.

Five hundred nanograms of biopsy DNA per sample were submitted for commercial TCRB immunosequencing. Adaptive Biotechnology amplified the CDR3 regions from genomic DNA with a two-step multiplex PCR designed to control amplification bias. Primers for every V and J gene segment were used in the first PCR, and barcodes and Illumina adapters were added in the second PCR. CDR3 libraries were sequenced on an Illumina instrument. Turning to the authors' computational methods: Vendor-provided pipelines were combined with custom analysis of raw data in R/Bioconductor under R version 3.3.0. Clonality, which ranges from 0 to 1, was calculated as the inverse of the normalised Shannon entropy across all productive clones. High-frequency clones were defined as the repertoire share of the top 100 clones, retaining only clones passing a 95% confidence test. The Simpson index measured repertoire diversity, and the Morisita-Horn index measured overlap between samples. In its TCRdb copy, this immuneACCESS table keeps in-frame sequences only and misses some clones. Where compared with another copy, unresolved V genes explain less than half of these, and the others have no known cause. The V and J calls and clone size are taken from that table; D and trimming were inferred from the DNA. The sample table records over 14,000 clones; 75% to 80% of these occur just once. About 4.5% of the sample goes to the ten largest clones.

Adults with ileal or ileocolonic Crohn's disease for whom ileocolonic resection was indicated were considered eligible. Before DNA extraction, whole ileal mucosal biopsies were kept frozen at -80 degrees C. Genomic DNA was extracted from frozen whole biopsies using a TRizol-based method and was quantified with a NanoDrop 2000 spectrophotometer. The clonotype was recovered from an adult with Crohn's disease. Input material: ileal tissue.

The DNA sequence reads TGTGCCAGCAGCCTATATAGCGGGGGCGGTCGAGAGACCCAGTACTTC. It codes for CASSLYSGGGRETQYF. The rearrangement joined TRBV5-4 to TRBJ2-5; the junction holds 9 bases that match TRBD2. Here V drops 4 bases and J drops 4 bases, and the junction holds 11 bases not matched to any gene. CDR1 and CDR2, looked up from the germline V gene (reference sequence), are SGHNT and YYREEE. There are 16 amino acids in the CDR3, from cysteine to phenylalanine inclusive. Solely the CDR3 DNA is kept, with 48 bases framed from the first base.